These T cell receptor beta chains were read from a single sample in a study of OX40 agonist ivuxolimab in advanced cancers. Method: immunoSEQ multiplex PCR; TCRdb's copy keeps in-frame clones and lacks some. The data contain 70,000 or so clones, about nine tenths of them singletons. Sequencing used CD4+ or CD8+ T cells sorted from blood, obtained in a trial of the OX40 agonist ivuxolimab. These receptors originate from an adult with an advanced solid tumor such as melanoma, head and neck, liver or kidney cancer. The CDR3 runs from the conserved cysteine through the conserved F or W. D genes are given only for firm matches. Size is omitted from some rows. Given values are once, few, many or a class for expanded clones.

CDR3	DNA	D	V	J	size
CASSPPGSLSGNTIYF	TGTGCCAGCTCACCTCCCGGCTCCCTCTCTGGAAACACCATATATTTT	NA	TRBV18	TRBJ1-3	once
CASSFRQGTYNEQFF	TGCGCCAGCAGCTTTCGACAGGGGACTTACAATGAGCAGTTCTTC	TRBD1	TRBV5-1	TRBJ2-1	once
CASSRLAGVTYNEQFF	TGTGCCAGCAGTAGGCTAGCGGGGGTAACCTACAATGAGCAGTTCTTC	TRBD2	TRBV2	TRBJ2-1	NA
CASSLGGTNTGELFF	TGTGCCAGCAGTTTAGGCGGGACGAACACCGGGGAGCTGTTTTTT	NA	TRBV27	TRBJ2-2	few
CATQDRTNYGYTF	TGTGCCACCCAGGACAGGACTAACTATGGCTACACCTTC	TRBD1	TRBV19	TRBJ1-2	NA
CARSFWFNYGYTF	TGTGCCAGAAGCTTCTGGTTTAACTATGGCTACACCTTC	NA	TRBV5-3	TRBJ1-2	NA
CASGGDRYWSGANVLTF	TGTGCTAGTGGTGGGGACAGGTATTGGTCTGGGGCCAACGTCCTGACTTTC	TRBD1	TRBV12-5	TRBJ2-6	once
CASSQLDRARETQYF	TGTGCCAGCAGCCAGCTGGACAGGGCGAGAGAGACCCAGTACTTC	TRBD1	TRBV7-9	TRBJ2-5	NA
CASSIGWGKAEAFF	TGTGCCAGTAGTATAGGCTGGGGTAAAGCTGAAGCTTTCTTT	NA	TRBV19	TRBJ1-1	NA
CASSPRRRGYTF	TGTGCCAGCAGTCCTCGGAGGCGCGGCTACACCTTC	NA	TRBV28	TRBJ1-2	NA
CASKMSGLWGYTF	TGTGCCAGCAAAATGAGCGGGCTCTGGGGCTACACCTTC	NA	TRBV6-1	TRBJ1-2	NA
CASSRGTFATNEKLFF	TGCGCCAGCAGCCGCGGAACCTTTGCAACTAATGAAAAACTGTTTTTT	NA	TRBV4-1	TRBJ1-4	NA
CAWTRTTNYGYTF	TGTGCCTGGACCAGGACTACTAACTATGGCTACACCTTC	NA	TRBV30	TRBJ1-2	NA
CASTHGTINEKLFF	TGTGCCAGCACCCATGGGACAATAAATGAAAAACTGTTTTTT	NA	TRBV5-6	TRBJ1-4	NA
CAIMYREGYGYTF	TGTGCCATCATGTACAGGGAAGGGTATGGCTACACCTTC	NA	TRBV10-3	TRBJ1-2	NA
CASSLVSSGAYEQYF	TGCGCCAGCAGCTTGGTTTCTAGCGGGGCCTACGAGCAGTACTTC	TRBD2	TRBV5-1	TRBJ2-7	NA
CSAQQGSQYF	TGCAGCGCGCAACAGGGTTCGCAGTACTTC	NA	TRBV29-1	TRBJ2-5	NA
CASSLDWEQPQHF	TGTGCCAGCAGCTTAGATTGGGAACAGCCCCAGCATTTT	NA	TRBV11-2	TRBJ1-5	NA
CASSFSGGVQFEQFF	TGTGCCAGCAGCTTTAGCGGGGGGGTTCAATTTGAGCAGTTCTTC	TRBD2	TRBV7-3	TRBJ2-1	NA
CASSIRGDARTYGYTF	TGTGCCAGCAGCATCCGGGGCGACGCAAGGACATATGGCTACACCTTC	NA	TRBV9	TRBJ1-2	NA
CASSRTSGTGIYEQYF	TGTGCCAGTAGCCGCACTTCCGGGACAGGAATCTACGAGCAGTACTTC	TRBD1	TRBV19	TRBJ2-7	NA
CASSAGTASGNTIYF	TGTGCCAGCAGCGCCGGGACAGCCTCTGGAAACACCATATATTTT	TRBD1	TRBV9	TRBJ1-3	NA
CASSPPSRDNEKLFF	TGTGCCAGCTCACCACCCTCCAGGGATAATGAAAAACTGTTTTTT	NA	TRBV18	TRBJ1-4	NA
CASSLYANEQYF	TGTGCCAGCAGCTTATACGCAAACGAGCAGTACTTC	NA	TRBV7-6	TRBJ2-7	NA
CAWSAINTGELFF	TGTGCCTGGAGTGCTATAAACACCGGGGAGCTGTTTTTT	NA	TRBV30	TRBJ2-2	NA
CASSGRTGNQPQHF	TGTGCCAGCAGTGGCAGGACAGGTAATCAGCCCCAGCATTTT	TRBD1	TRBV2	TRBJ1-5	once
CASSLDRQTNTEAFF	TGTGCCAGCAGCTTGGATCGGCAAACGAACACTGAAGCTTTCTTT	NA	TRBV5-4	TRBJ1-1	NA
CASTPEGGLAGIYEQYF	TGTGCCAGTACTCCCGAGGGGGGACTAGCGGGAATCTACGAGCAGTACTTC	TRBD2	TRBV19	TRBJ2-7	NA
CASSESRTQETQYF	TGCGCCAGCAGTGAGTCCCGTACTCAAGAGACCCAGTACTTC	NA	TRBV10-1	TRBJ2-5	NA
CASSAMGTQYF	TGTGCCAGCAGCGCAATGGGTACGCAGTATTTT	NA	TRBV5-4	TRBJ2-3	NA
CAISQWGDEQYF	TGTGCCATCTCACAGTGGGGTGACGAGCAGTACTTC	NA	TRBV10-3	TRBJ2-7	NA
CASSLWAGGYGYTF	TGTGCCAGCAGTTTATGGGCGGGGGGCTATGGCTACACCTTC	NA	TRBV28	TRBJ1-2	NA
CASSIPGEYEQYF	TGTGCCAGCAGTATCCCCGGGGAATACGAGCAGTACTTC	NA	TRBV11-2	TRBJ2-7	NA
CASSLGTGGGETQYF	TGTGCCAGCAGCTTAGGGACAGGAGGTGGAGAGACCCAGTACTTC	TRBD1	TRBV7-9	TRBJ2-5	once
CASSPESRAFNEQFF	TGTGCCAGCAGCCCGGAGTCCAGGGCTTTCAATGAGCAGTTCTTC	NA	TRBV7-3	TRBJ2-1	NA
CASTRTGVDTEAFF	TGTGCCAGCACTAGGACAGGGGTTGACACTGAAGCTTTCTTT	TRBD1	TRBV6-1	TRBJ1-1	few
CASSLVPSGGGPYNEQFF	TGCGCCAGCAGCTTGGTCCCTAGCGGGGGGGGCCCGTACAATGAGCAGTTCTTC	TRBD2	TRBV5-1	TRBJ2-1	NA